Sequencing of this TCR beta chain was carried out in a study of Ad26.COV2.S vaccination and SARS-CoV-2 variants (dated by TCRdb to about 2021). Study-wide context: Vaccine-arm donors came from COV1001, a multicentre, randomized, double-blind, placebo-controlled phase I-IIa trial of Ad26.COV2.S in healthy adults. Ad26.COV2.S was administered intramuscularly at a dose of 5x10^10 or 1x10^11 viral particles, either as one shot or as two shots given 56 days apart. TCRbeta repertoire sequencing was used to assess the specificity and breadth of SARS-CoV-2-reactive T cell receptors after Ad26.COV2.S vaccination. A total of 32 samples were included in the TCR-sequenced set, comprising roughly 19 Ad26.COV2.S vaccine recipients, 5 placebo recipients and 8 SARS-CoV-2 convalescent individuals. Trial participants were randomized into five groups of five: low-dose or high-dose Ad26.COV2.S given once or twice, or placebo on both occasions. Blinding of investigators to trial group allocation was maintained during experiments and outcome assessment. Overall study outcomes, separate from this receptor: Substantial breadth of spike-specific CD8+ and CD4+ T cell responses was reported after vaccination. Vaccine and placebo recipients had similar non-spike TCR breadth, a finding consistent with the vaccine containing only spike. Ad26.COV2.S recipients had higher spike-specific TCR breadth than placebo recipients (P = 0.0014). The authors noted that total T cell responses may have been underestimated by the TCR breadth and depth analyses. Comparing responses between vaccine doses or regimens was not something the study was powered to do.

The immunoSEQ Assay was used to sequence TCRbeta CDR3 regions. After extraction, genomic DNA underwent amplification by bias-controlled multiplex PCR, followed by high-throughput sequencing. Processing in the source paper ran as follows. To quantify the absolute abundance of each unique TCRbeta CDR3 region, sequences were collapsed and filtered. T cell fraction was estimated by normalization of TCRbeta template counts to usable DNA, with usable DNA being measured through amplification of reference genes present in all nucleated cells. Repertoire TCRs were annotated as SARS-CoV-2-specific by exact matching of V gene, CDR3 amino acid sequence and J gene to a known reactive TCR set. The reference SARS-CoV-2 TCR set came from MIRA and was filtered for enrichment in COVID-19-positive ImmuneCODE repertoires, removing public or cross-reactive TCRs. Using the MIRA antigens, annotated TCRs were further analysed by specific ORF or by position within an ORF. Depth was the summed frequency of annotated unique rearrangements, while breadth was defined as annotated unique rearrangements over total unique productive rearrangements. Two-sided Wilcoxon rank-sum tests were applied when comparing TCR breadth between groups. As stored in TCRdb, this immuneACCESS dataset retains in-frame rearrangements with V and J assigned. A fraction of the clones does not appear; measured against another copy, unresolved V genes explain less than half of the discrepancy, and the remainder lacks a known reason. V, J and clone size were drawn from that table, and D and trimming were deduced from the DNA. The sample contains over 350,000 clones, around nine tenths of them found a single time. The leading ten clones occupy 3.5% of the sample.

Remarks on this clone: Which antigen it targets is not known. Per-base quality was not reported, and no clone a single base away is much larger than it.

The treatment or condition label here, explained by the study, means: about 20 received Ad26.COV2.S at low or high dose, single or two shots; five or six received placebo; per-sample allocation not given. For vaccine and placebo recipients, the sequenced repertoires came from samples collected on day 63 after the first injection. Cohort 1b enrolled about two dozen adults aged 18-55 years at a single site in Boston, USA, between 29 July and 7 August 2020. Ad26.COV2.S was a replication-incompetent adenovirus type 26 vector expressing a prefusion-stabilized SARS-CoV-2 spike protein from the original Wuhan strain. The V end loses 7 bases and the J end loses 1 base, and a stretch of 13 bases separates them. The germline V gene sets CDR1 to ENHRY and CDR2 to SYGVKD. The cysteine opens and the phenylalanine closes a CDR3 of 14 amino acids. CDR3 DNA is the only sequence kept; it has 42 bases, read in frame from the first base.

This TCR came from a person between 18 and 65 years old who received the Ad26.COV2.S COVID-19 vaccine or a placebo. This sample comprised peripheral blood, obtained in a trial of Ad26.COV2.S vaccine versus placebo. This receptor chain uses TRBV10-3 and TRBJ1-1; the D gene identity is not certain. For the CDR3, the sequence is CAINPTETNTEAFF. The DNA sequence is given as TGTGCCATCAATCCTACAGAAACGAACACTGAAGCTTTCTTT.